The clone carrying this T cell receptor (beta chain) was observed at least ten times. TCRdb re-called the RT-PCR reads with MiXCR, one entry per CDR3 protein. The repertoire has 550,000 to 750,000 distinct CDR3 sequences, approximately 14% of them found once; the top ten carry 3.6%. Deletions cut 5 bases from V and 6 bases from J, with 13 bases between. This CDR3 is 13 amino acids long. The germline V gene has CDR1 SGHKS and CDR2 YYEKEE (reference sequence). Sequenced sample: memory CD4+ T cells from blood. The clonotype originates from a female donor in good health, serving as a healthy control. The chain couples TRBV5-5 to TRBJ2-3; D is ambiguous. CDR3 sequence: CASRPEFADTQYF. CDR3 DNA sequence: TGTGCCAGCAGGCCCGAGTTCGCGGATACGCAGTATTTT. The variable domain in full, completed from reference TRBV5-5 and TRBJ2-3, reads DAGVTQSPTHLIKTRGQQVTLRCSPISGHKSVSWYQQVLGQGPQFIFQYYEKEERGRGNFPDRFSARQFPNYSSELNVNALLLGDSALYLCASRPEFADTQYFGPGTRLTVL.